Listed below are T cell receptor beta chains from one sample, sequenced in a study of blood T cell repertoires in COVID-19. The method was immunoSEQ multiplex PCR; TCRdb's version includes in-frame clones alone and lacks a portion of them. The sample carries 65,000 to 70,000 clones, about 74% recorded once. Material for sequencing was peripheral blood. Receptor source: a human donor in a cohort sampled during active COVID-19. Each CDR3 is given with its conserved first and last residue. D genes are given only for firm matches. The listing skips clone size in some rows; elsewhere it reads once, few, many or a size class.

j_gene	len	d_gene	abundance	v_gene	CDR3nt	CDR3aa
TRBJ2-1	15	-	-	TRBV5-5	TGTGCCAGCAGCCATGACACCTTTCCTTTTAAGGAGCAGTTCTTC	CASSHDTFPFKEQFF
TRBJ2-3	14	TRBD1	-	TRBV13	TGTGCCAGCAGCCTCCGACAGGGTTCAGATACGCAGTATTTT	CASSLRQGSDTQYF
TRBJ1-6	15	TRBD1	-	TRBV6-6	TGTGCCAGCCGGGACAGGGGGCTCAATAATTCACCCCTCCACTTT	CASRDRGLNNSPLHF
TRBJ2-7	12	-	few	TRBV28	TGTGCCAGCAGCAACACAGGGAACGAGCAGTACTTC	CASSNTGNEQYF
TRBJ1-3	12	-	-	TRBV2	TGTGCCAGCACAGGCTCTGGAAACACCATATATTTT	CASTGSGNTIYF
TRBJ2-7	13	-	-	TRBV11-2	TGTGCCAGCAGCTTAAGCCCCCCAAGCGAGCAGTACTTC	CASSLSPPSEQYF
TRBJ2-7	11	TRBD1	-	TRBV11-2	TGTGCCAGCAGCAAAGGACAGGGGCAGTACTTC	CASSKGQGQYF
TRBJ1-2	15	TRBD1	-	TRBV4-3	TGCGCCAGCAGCCAAGATATAGGGACAGGGGAGCGCTACACCTTC	CASSQDIGTGERYTF
TRBJ2-7	14	TRBD2	-	TRBV28	TGTGCCAGCGTTTTGGGACTAGCGGGAGCCGAGCAGTACTTC	CASVLGLAGAEQYF
TRBJ2-1	12	-	-	TRBV12-3/TRBV12-4	TGTGCCAGCAGCCTCGGGATAAATGAGCAGTTCTTC	CASSLGINEQFF
TRBJ2-3	16	TRBD2	-	TRBV6-2/TRBV6-3	TGTGCCAGCAGTTTCGGACTAGCGGGGGGGCCAGATACGCAGTATTTT	CASSFGLAGGPDTQYF
TRBJ2-7	15	TRBD1	-	TRBV18	TGTGCCAGCTCCAAGGACAGGGGGCCGTCCTACGAGCAGTACTTC	CASSKDRGPSYEQYF
TRBJ2-5	14	TRBD1	-	TRBV3-1/TRBV3-2	TGTGCCAGCAGCCGATCAGACAGGGAAGAGACCCAGTACTTC	CASSRSDREETQYF
TRBJ2-3	12	-	-	TRBV10-3	TGTGCCATCAGTGCCCTTTTTGATACGCAGTATTTT	CAISALFDTQYF
TRBJ2-1	17	TRBD2	-	TRBV4-3	TGCGCCAGCAGCCAAGACCCAGCGGGGAGCTCCTACAATGAGCAGTTCTTC	CASSQDPAGSSYNEQFF
TRBJ2-3	16	TRBD2	once	TRBV4-2	TGTGCCAGCAGCCAACATAGCAGCGGGGCCTCAGATATGCAGTATTTT	CASSQHSSGASDMQYF
TRBJ1-3	12	-	-	TRBV3-1/TRBV3-2	TGTGCCAGCATTAGCGCCAGAAACACCATATATTTT	CASISARNTIYF
TRBJ2-3	13	TRBD2	-	TRBV7-2	TGTGCCAGCAGCTTAGAGGCGGGGGGGGGCGAGTATTTT	CASSLEAGGGEYF
TRBJ1-1	16	-	-	TRBV6-2/TRBV6-3	TGTGCCAGCAGTTACTCTTCTGGGCGGGTGAACACTGAAGCTTTCTTT	CASSYSSGRVNTEAFF
TRBJ2-1	15	-	-	TRBV4-1	TGCGCCAGCAGCCAAGAGTACGGGGGGCAAAATGAGCAGTTCTTC	CASSQEYGGQNEQFF
TRBJ2-7	13	-	-	TRBV19	TGTGCCAGTAACGAACAGGGCTCCTACGAGCAGTACTTC	CASNEQGSYEQYF
TRBJ2-1	13	-	once	TRBV24-1	TGTGCCAGCGGAGTTGGGGCCTCAAATGAGCAGTTCTTC	CASGVGASNEQFF
TRBJ2-7	13	TRBD1	-	TRBV19	TGTGCCAGTAGTGGGGACAGGGGATCCGAGCAGTACTTC	CASSGDRGSEQYF
TRBJ1-2	15	TRBD1	-	TRBV28	TGTGCCAGCAGGGCCGGGACAGGGGGTAACTATGGCTACACCTTC	CASRAGTGGNYGYTF
TRBJ2-7	12	TRBD1	-	TRBV28	TGTGCCAGCAGCCGGGGACAGGGCCCGCAGTACTTC	CASSRGQGPQYF
TRBJ1-2	14	-	-	TRBV6-2/TRBV6-3	TGTGCCAGCAGTAAATCCAAGGGGCTGGATGGCTACACCTTC	CASSKSKGLDGYTF
TRBJ1-5	15	TRBD1	-	TRBV7-8	TGTGCCAGCAGCAGGGACAGGGCACCAGGTTGGCCCCAGCATTTT	CASSRDRAPGWPQHF
TRBJ1-2	15	-	-	TRBV5-1	TGCGCCAGCAGCTTGGTAGGTCTGGCGGCTTATGGCTACACCTTC	CASSLVGLAAYGYTF
TRBJ2-7	14	TRBD1	medium-sized	TRBV27	TGTGCCAGCAGTCCAGCTCAGGGGGCTTACGAGCAGTACTTC	CASSPAQGAYEQYF
TRBJ1-4	17	-	once	TRBV5-1	TGCGCCAGCAGCTTGGGGGGTTCGGGAGTTGTTGGCGAAAAACTGTTTTTT	CASSLGGSGVVGEKLFF
TRBJ2-1	13	TRBD1	-	TRBV29-1	TGCAGCGCGGACAGGGGGCTCTACAATGAGCAGTTCTTC	CSADRGLYNEQFF
TRBJ1-1	15	-	-	TRBV18	TGTGCCAGCTCACCTACTTCATCGGGGAACACTGAAGCTTTCTTT	CASSPTSSGNTEAFF
TRBJ1-5	13	-	few	TRBV12-3/TRBV12-4	TGTGCCAGCAGCCGACAGGACAATCAGCCCCAGCATTTT	CASSRQDNQPQHF
TRBJ1-2	14	-	-	TRBV5-6	TGTGCCAGCAGCTTGGCCCAGGGAACCTATGGCTACACCTTC	CASSLAQGTYGYTF
TRBJ1-5	16	TRBD1	few	TRBV5-1	TGCGCCAGCAGCCCCACCCCGACAGGGACGGGTCAGCCCCAGCATTTT	CASSPTPTGTGQPQHF
TRBJ2-5	12	-	-	TRBV19	TGTGCCAGTAGTCCCCGTGACAGGCCCCAGTACTTC	CASSPRDRPQYF
TRBJ2-7	13	-	-	TRBV7-9	TGTGCCAGCAGCTTAGATGTCCCAGGAGAGCAGTACTTC	CASSLDVPGEQYF